This TCR beta chain comes out of a study of control samples from healthy donors and cancer patients. With 10 bases removed from V and 0 bases from J, the gap between germline ends came to 16 bases. The CDR3 runs 15 residues. The germline V gene encodes CDR1 MNHEY and CDR2 SVGAGI. Some clones are missing from TCRdb's copy, which holds only in-frame ones; the method was immunoSEQ multiplex PCR. Here the sample spans 250,000 to 300,000 clones, about four fifths being singletons. Material for sequencing was PBMCs. This receptor was taken from an older woman with lung cancer. The chain links TRBV6-5 to TRBJ1-5; weak D call: TRBD1 (5 bases). The CDR3 sequence: CATGGTDHSNQPQHF. DNA of the CDR3: TGTGCCACGGGGGGGACGGACCATAGCAATCAGCCCCAGCATTTT.